The entry below gives a single TCR beta chain sequence along with its context. Within 2 weeks of study entry, exposed participants had contacted a PCR-confirmed or clinician-diagnosed COVID-19 case. Method: immunoSEQ multiplex PCR; TCRdb's copy keeps in-frame clones and lacks some. The table has roughly 140,000 clones, about 80% seen once. The source of the sample is a study of blood T cell repertoires in COVID-19. The germline V gene has CDR1 GTSNPN and CDR2 SVGIG (reference sequence). The CDR3 is 11 residues long. Trimming removed 0 bases at V and 5 bases at J, with 4 bases between. This chain uses TRBV30 with TRBJ2-5; no firm D call. The clonotype originates from a woman aged 18-29 years who had been exposed to COVID-19. Sequencing was performed on PBMCs or T cells enriched from blood (not recorded which). CDR3 protein: CAWSVQETQYF. CDR3 DNA sequence: TGTGCCTGGAGTGTACAGGAGACCCAGTACTTC.